The entry below gives a single TCR beta chain sequence along with its context. Its antigen is undetermined. This sample was taken from a study of vaccination effects on CD4 cells after COVID-19. Study as a whole: A median of 72 days separated the second dose and sampling. Every well housed two million PBMC, which grew in culture alongside 9 to 10 IU/ml IL-2 and 10 ug/ml peptides.

The CDR3 consists of 15 residues. Germline CDR1 reads KGHDR; CDR2 reads SFDVKD. Trimming removed 6 bases from V and 3 bases from J, with 15 bases in between. The assay was immunoSEQ multiplex PCR, and TCRdb's table has in-frame clones only and misses some. The data hold 66,000 or so clones, with around 70% observed a single time. Isolating CD4+ T cells followed approximately 9 days of culture. Two doses of either BNT162b2 or mRNA-1273 were given to each participant. Among the vaccine recipients, none had a prior SARS-CoV-2 infection, and nucleocapsid antibodies were negative. This receptor was obtained from a human donor who received a COVID-19 vaccine. The specimen comprised CD4+ T cells from PBMCs cultured without peptide, sampled after COVID-19 vaccination. The V and J genes are TRBV24-1 and TRBJ2-3; either TRBD1 or TRBD2 may fit D (6 bases each). The CDR3 spells CATSPGGEVTDTQYF. The CDR3 region has the DNA TGTGCCACCAGTCCCGGGGGCGAAGTGACAGATACGCAGTATTTT.